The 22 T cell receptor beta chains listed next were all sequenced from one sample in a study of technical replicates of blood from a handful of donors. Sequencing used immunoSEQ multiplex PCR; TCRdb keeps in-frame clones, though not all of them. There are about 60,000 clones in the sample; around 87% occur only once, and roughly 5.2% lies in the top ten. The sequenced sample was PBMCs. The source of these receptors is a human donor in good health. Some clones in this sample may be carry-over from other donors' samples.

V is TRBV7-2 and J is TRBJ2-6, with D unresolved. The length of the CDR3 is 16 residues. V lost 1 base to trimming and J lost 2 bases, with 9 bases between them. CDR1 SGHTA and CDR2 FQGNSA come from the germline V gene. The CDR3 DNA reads TGTGCCAGCAGCTTAGTCTACACAGCTGGGGCCAACGTCCTGACTTTC. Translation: CASSLVYTAGANVLTF.

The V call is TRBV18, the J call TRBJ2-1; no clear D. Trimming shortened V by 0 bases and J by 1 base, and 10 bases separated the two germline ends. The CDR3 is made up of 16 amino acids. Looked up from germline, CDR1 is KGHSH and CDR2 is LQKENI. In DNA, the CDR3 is TGTGCCAGCTCACCACCGACTCACCGATCCTACAATGAGCAGTTCTTC. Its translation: CASSPPTHRSYNEQFF.

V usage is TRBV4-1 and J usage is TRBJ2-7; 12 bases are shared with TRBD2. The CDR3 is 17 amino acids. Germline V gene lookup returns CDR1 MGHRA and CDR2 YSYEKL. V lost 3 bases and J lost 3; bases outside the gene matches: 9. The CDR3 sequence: CASSQGPEGLAGYEQYF. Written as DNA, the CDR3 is TGCGCCAGCAGCCAGGGCCCCGAGGGACTAGCGGGCTACGAGCAGTACTTC.

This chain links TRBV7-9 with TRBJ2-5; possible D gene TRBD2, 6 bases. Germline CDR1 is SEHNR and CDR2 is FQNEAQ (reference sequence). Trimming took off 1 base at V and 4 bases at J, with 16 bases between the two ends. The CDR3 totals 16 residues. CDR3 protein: CASSLERALLGETQYF. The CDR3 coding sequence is TGTGCCAGCAGCTTAGAGCGGGCGCTGCTCGGAGAGACCCAGTACTTC.

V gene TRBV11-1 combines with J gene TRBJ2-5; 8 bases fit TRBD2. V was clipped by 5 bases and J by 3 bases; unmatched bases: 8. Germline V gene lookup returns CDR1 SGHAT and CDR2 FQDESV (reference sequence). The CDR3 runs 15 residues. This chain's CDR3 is CASSPRDGREETQYF. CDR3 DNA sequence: TGTGCCAGCAGCCCCAGGGACGGGAGGGAAGAGACCCAGTACTTC.

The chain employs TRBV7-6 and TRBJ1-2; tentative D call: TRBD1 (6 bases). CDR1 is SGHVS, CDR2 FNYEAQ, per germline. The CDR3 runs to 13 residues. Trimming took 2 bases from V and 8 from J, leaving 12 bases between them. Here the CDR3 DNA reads TGTGCCAGCAGCTTAACAGGGCCGGGGGGCTACACCTTC. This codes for CASSLTGPGGYTF.

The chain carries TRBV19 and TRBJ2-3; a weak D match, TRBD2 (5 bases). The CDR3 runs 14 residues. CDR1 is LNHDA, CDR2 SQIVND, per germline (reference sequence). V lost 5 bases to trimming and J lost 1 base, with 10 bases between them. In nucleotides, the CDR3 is TGTGCCAGTAGTTTATCGAGGGGCACAGATACGCAGTATTTT. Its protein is CASSLSRGTDTQYF.

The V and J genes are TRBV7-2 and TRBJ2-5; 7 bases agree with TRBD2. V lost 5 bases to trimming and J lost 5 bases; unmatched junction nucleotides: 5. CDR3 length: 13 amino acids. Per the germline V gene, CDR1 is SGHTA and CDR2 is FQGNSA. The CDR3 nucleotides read TGTGCCAGCAGCCAAGGGGAGGGGGAGACCCAGTACTTC. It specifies CASSQGEGETQYF.

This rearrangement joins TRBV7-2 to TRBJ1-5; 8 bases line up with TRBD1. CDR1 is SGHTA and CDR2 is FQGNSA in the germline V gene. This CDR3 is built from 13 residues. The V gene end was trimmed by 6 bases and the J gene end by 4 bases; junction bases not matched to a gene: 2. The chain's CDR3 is CASRGQANQPQHF. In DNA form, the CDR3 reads TGTGCCAGCAGGGGACAGGCTAATCAGCCCCAGCATTTT.

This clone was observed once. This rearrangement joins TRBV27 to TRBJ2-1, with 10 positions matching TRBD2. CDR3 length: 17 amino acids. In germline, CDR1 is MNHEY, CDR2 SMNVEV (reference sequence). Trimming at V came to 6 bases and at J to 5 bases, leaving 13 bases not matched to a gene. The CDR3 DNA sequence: TGTGCCAGCAGCTCCCCGGCTAGCGGGAGTATTCACAATGAGCAGTTCTTC. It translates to CASSSPASGSIHNEQFF.

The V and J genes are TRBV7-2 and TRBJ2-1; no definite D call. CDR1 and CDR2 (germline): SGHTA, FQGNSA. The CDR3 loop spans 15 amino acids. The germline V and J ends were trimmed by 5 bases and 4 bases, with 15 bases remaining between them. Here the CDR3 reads CASSLLALNYNEQFF. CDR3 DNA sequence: TGTGCCAGCAGCCTGCTTGCCCTAAATTACAATGAGCAGTTCTTC.

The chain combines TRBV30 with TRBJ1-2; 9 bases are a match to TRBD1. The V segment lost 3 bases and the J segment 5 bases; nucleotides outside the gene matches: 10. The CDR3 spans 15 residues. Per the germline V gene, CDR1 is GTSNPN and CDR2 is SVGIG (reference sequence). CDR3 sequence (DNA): TGTGCCTGGAGGGAAACCGGGACAGGGTTTTATGGCTACACCTTC. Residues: CAWRETGTGFYGYTF.

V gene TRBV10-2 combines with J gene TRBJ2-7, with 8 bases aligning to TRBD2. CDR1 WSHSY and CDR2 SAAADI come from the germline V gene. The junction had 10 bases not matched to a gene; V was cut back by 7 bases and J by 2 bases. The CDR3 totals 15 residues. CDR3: CASIARAGETYEQYF. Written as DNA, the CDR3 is TGCGCCAGCATAGCCAGAGCGGGGGAGACCTACGAGCAGTACTTC.

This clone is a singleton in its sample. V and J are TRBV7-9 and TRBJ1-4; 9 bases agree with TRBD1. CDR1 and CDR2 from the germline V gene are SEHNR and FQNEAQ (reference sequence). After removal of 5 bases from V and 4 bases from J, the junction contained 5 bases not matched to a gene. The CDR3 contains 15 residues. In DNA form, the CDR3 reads TGTGCCAGCAGCCCACGGACAGGGGATAATGAAAAACTGTTTTTT. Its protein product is CASSPRTGDNEKLFF.

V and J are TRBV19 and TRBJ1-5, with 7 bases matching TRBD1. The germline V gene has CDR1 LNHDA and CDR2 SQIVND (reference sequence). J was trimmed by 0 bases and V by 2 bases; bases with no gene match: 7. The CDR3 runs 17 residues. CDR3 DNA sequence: TGTGCCAGTAGTATAAGACAGGGAACCGATAGCAATCAGCCCCAGCATTTT. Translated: CASSIRQGTDSNQPQHF.

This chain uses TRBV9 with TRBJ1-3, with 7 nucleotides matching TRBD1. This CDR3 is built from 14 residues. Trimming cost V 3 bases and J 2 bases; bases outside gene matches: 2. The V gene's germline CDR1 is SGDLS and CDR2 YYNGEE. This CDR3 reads CASSGDRAGNTIYF. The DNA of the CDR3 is TGTGCCAGCAGCGGAGACAGGGCTGGAAACACCATATATTTT.

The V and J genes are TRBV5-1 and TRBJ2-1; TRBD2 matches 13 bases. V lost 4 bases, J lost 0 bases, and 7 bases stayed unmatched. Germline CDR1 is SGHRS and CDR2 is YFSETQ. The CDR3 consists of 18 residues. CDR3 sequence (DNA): TGCGCCAGCAGCCCCCGGACTAGCGGGAGTCTCTCCTACAATGAGCAGTTCTTC. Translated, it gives CASSPRTSGSLSYNEQFF.

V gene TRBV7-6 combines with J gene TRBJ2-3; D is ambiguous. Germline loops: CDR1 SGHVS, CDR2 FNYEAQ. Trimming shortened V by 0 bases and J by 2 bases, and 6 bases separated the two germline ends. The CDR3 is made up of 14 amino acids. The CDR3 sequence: CASSLAFLTDTQYF. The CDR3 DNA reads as TGTGCCAGCAGCTTAGCCTTCCTCACAGATACGCAGTATTTT. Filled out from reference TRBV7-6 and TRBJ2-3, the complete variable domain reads GAGVSQSPRYKVTKRGQDVALRCDPISGHVSLYWYRQALGQGPEFLTYFNYEAQQDKSGLPNDRFSAERPEGSISTLTIQRTEQRDSAMYRCASSLAFLTDTQYFGPGTRLTVL.

The CDR3 DNA reads as TGTGCCAGCAGCCAAACGACAGGGGGAGGTGAGCAGTTCTTC. Its protein is CASSQTTGGGEQFF. V usage is TRBV4-2 and J usage is TRBJ2-1; 9 bases are a match to TRBD1. In germline, CDR1 is LGHNA, CDR2 YNFKEQ. CDR3 length: 14 residues. V trimming: 2 bases; J trimming: 9 bases; junction bases outside the gene matches: 5.

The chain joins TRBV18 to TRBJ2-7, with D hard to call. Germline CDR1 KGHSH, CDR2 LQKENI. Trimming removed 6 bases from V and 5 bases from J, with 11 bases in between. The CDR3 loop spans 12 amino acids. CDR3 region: CASSPYGDEQYF. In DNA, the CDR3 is TGTGCCAGCTCCCCCTATGGAGACGAGCAGTACTTC.

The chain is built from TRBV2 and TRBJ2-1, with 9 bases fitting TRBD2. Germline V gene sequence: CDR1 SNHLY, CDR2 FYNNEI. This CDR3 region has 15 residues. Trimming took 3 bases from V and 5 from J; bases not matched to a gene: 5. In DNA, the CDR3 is TGTGCCAGCAGTGAGCAGACTAGCGGTGACAATGAGCAGTTCTTC. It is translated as CASSEQTSGDNEQFF.

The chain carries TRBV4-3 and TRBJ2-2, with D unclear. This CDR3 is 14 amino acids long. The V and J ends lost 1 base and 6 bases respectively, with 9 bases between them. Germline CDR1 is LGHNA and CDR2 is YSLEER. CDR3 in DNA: TGCGCCAGCAGCCAAGGAGTTAAAGCCGGGGAGCTGTTTTTT. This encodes CASSQGVKAGELFF.